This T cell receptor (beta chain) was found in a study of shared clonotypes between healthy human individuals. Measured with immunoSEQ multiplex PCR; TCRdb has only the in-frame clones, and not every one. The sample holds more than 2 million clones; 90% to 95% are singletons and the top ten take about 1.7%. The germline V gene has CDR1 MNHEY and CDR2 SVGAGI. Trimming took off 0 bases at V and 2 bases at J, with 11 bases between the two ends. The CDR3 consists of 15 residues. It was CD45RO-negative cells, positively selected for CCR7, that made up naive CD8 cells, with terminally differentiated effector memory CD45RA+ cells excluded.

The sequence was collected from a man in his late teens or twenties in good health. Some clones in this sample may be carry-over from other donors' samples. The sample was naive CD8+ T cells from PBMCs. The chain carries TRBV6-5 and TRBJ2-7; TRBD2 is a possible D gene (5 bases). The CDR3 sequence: CASSYSAGIAYEQYF. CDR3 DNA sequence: TGTGCCAGCAGTTACTCGGCCGGGATTGCCTACGAGCAGTACTTC.